These 20 T cell receptor beta chains share one sample of origin, sequenced in a study of spatial heterogeneity in lung cancer. Broader study findings: It was found that expanded intratumoral alpha and beta TCR counts tracked tumor mutation counts.

Specified time point: sample taken at primary tumor resection. MiXCR, applied by TCRdb to the 5' RACE reads, yields one record per CDR3 protein. Of about 3,200 distinct CDR3 sequences in the sample, approximately 15% were seen once. Antigen specificity for these receptors is unknown. The sample was lung tumor tissue, taken at surgery. These receptors originate from a male donor with early-stage non-small cell lung cancer.

The chain is built from TRBV2 and TRBJ1-1; D not certain. This CDR3 region has 13 residues. Germline V lookup: CDR1 SNHLY, CDR2 FYNNEI. V was trimmed by 4 bases and J by 3 bases, leaving 9 bases between them. CDR3 protein: CASSAQTDTEAFF. The DNA of the CDR3 is TGTGCCAGCAGTGCACAGACGGACACTGAAGCTTTCTTT. Full variable domain (rest looked up from reference TRBV2 and TRBJ1-1): EPEVTQTPSHQVTQMGQEVILRCVPISNHLYFYWYRQILGQKVEFLVSFYNNEISEKSEIFDDQFSVERPDGSNFTLKIRSTKLEDSAMYFCASSAQTDTEAFFGQGTRLTVV.

Within the sample, this clonotype is medium-sized. The chain joins TRBV5-1 to TRBJ2-7; D unresolved. Germline assignment: CDR1 SGHRS and CDR2 YFSETQ. The ends were cut back, 7 bases at V and 2 bases at J, with 10 bases in the middle. The CDR3 runs to 12 residues. CDR3 in amino acids: CASVERTYEQYF. The CDR3 region has the DNA TGCGCCAGCGTGGAAAGGACCTACGAGCAGTACTTC. The full variable domain, rest sourced from reference TRBV5-1 and TRBJ2-7, is KAGVTQTPRYLIKTRGQQVTLSCSPISGHRSVSWYQQTPGQGLQFLFEYFSETQRNKGNFPGRFSGRQFSNSRSEMNVSTLELGDSALYLCASVERTYEQYFGPGTRLTVT.

The genes are TRBV6-1 and TRBJ2-7, with TRBD2 matching 13 bases. The CDR3 runs 15 residues. In germline, CDR1 is MNHNS, CDR2 SASEGT. V shed 2 bases, J shed 6 bases, and the junction held 4 bases outside the gene matches. The CDR3 coding sequence is TGTGCCAGCAGTGAAAGTGGACTAGCGGGAGTCGAGCAGTACTTC. Its translation is CASSESGLAGVEQYF.

Within the sample, this clonotype is large. The chain uses TRBV6-5 and TRBJ1-2; D possibly corresponds to TRBD1 (5 bases). This CDR3 has 14 amino acids. V lost 4 bases to trimming and J lost 5 bases, with 14 bases between them. Germline V gene sequence: CDR1 MNHEY, CDR2 SVGAGI. Here the CDR3 DNA reads TGTGCCAGCAGTTCGGAGGGGCAGTGGTATGGCTACACCTTC. This translates into CASSSEGQWYGYTF.

About this clonotype itself: A much larger clone differs from this one at a single base, so this may be a read error. The chain is built from TRBV7-6 and TRBJ2-3, with D possibly called TRBD1 or TRBD2 (5 bases each). The V gene's germline CDR1 is SGHVS and CDR2 FNYEAQ. This CDR3 contains 14 residues. Trimming stripped 6 bases from V and 2 bases from J, with 12 bases between. The CDR3 loop reads CASRAGDHTDTQYF. In DNA form, the CDR3 reads TGTGCCAGCAGAGCCGGGGACCACACAGATACGCAGTATTTT.

This clonotype is termed medium-sized. The rearrangement uses TRBV28 and TRBJ2-7, with unresolved D. Trimming removed 5 bases from V and 5 bases from J, with 16 bases in between. CDR1 is MDHEN and CDR2 is SYDVKM in the germline V gene. This CDR3 comprises 14 residues. The CDR3: CASSAPSLGHEQYF. The CDR3 DNA follows: TGTGCCAGCAGTGCACCCTCCCTTGGCCACGAGCAGTACTTC. Full variable domain (missing parts from reference TRBV28 and TRBJ2-7): DVKVTQSSRYLVKRTGEKVFLECVQDMDHENMFWYRQDPGLGLRLIYFSYDVKMKEKGDIPEGYSVSREKKERFSLILESASTNQTSMYLCASSAPSLGHEQYFGPGTRLTVT.

This clonotype was seen more than once but under ten times. The chain is built from TRBV6-6 and TRBJ2-7, with 7 nucleotides matching TRBD1. The CDR3 is 14 residues long. The germline CDR1 and CDR2 sequences are MNHNY and SVGAGI (reference sequence). The trim removed 6 bases at V and 0 bases at J, leaving 5 bases unmatched. The CDR3 protein is CASRPRDSSYEQYF. CDR3 DNA: TGTGCCAGCAGACCCCGGGACAGCTCCTACGAGCAGTACTTC.

This CDR3 reads CSVSGGASYNEQFF. The DNA of the CDR3 is TGCAGCGTTAGCGGGGGGGCGTCCTACAATGAGCAGTTCTTC. This sequence joins TRBV29-1 and TRBJ2-1, with TRBD2 matching 10 bases. Germline values: CDR1 SQVTM, CDR2 ANQGSEA. Trimming removed 5 bases from V and 1 base from J; junction bases left unmatched: 2. CDR3 length: 14 amino acids.

By share of the sample, this clonotype is medium-sized. V is TRBV19 and J is TRBJ2-7; 7 bases fit TRBD1. This CDR3 is built from 14 residues. Trimming removed 6 bases from V and 5 bases from J; junction bases left unmatched: 10. From germline, CDR1 is LNHDA and CDR2 SQIVND (reference sequence). The CDR3 coding sequence is TGTGCCAGTAGCGACGGGACAGACCCTAACGAGCAGTACTTC. It codes for CASSDGTDPNEQYF. Supplemented by reference TRBV19 and TRBJ2-7, the full variable domain reads DGGITQSPKYLFRKEGQNVTLSCEQNLNHDAMYWYRQDPGQGLRLIYYSQIVNDFQKGDIAEGYSVSREKKESFPLTVTSAQKNPTAFYLCASSDGTDPNEQYFGPGTRLTVT.

This clonotype is labeled medium-sized. The gene calls are TRBV12-3 or TRBV12-4 and TRBJ2-3; TRBD2 aligns across 11 bases. Trimming at V came to 6 bases and at J to 6 bases, leaving 14 bases not matched to a gene. There are 17 residues in the CDR3. CDR3 loop: CASSPSRLAGGHDTQYF. CDR3 nucleotide sequence: TGTGCCAGCAGCCCCTCTCGGTTAGCGGGGGGGCATGATACGCAGTATTTT.

The rearrangement links TRBV20-1 to TRBJ1-5, with D maybe TRBD1 (6 bases). Germline loops: CDR1 DFQATT, CDR2 SNEGSKA (reference sequence). V was clipped by 6 bases and J by 4 bases, with 16 bases between them. This CDR3 contains 14 residues. The CDR3 spells CSASRGTENQPQHF. Written as DNA, the CDR3 is TGCAGTGCGTCGAGGGGGACTGAGAATCAGCCCCAGCATTTT.

This clonotype has just a few counts. The V and J genes are TRBV4-3 and TRBJ2-3, with a possible D match to TRBD2 (6 bases). The CDR3 contains 15 residues. V was clipped by 3 bases and J by 5 bases, with 15 bases between them. CDR1 and CDR2 from the germline V gene are LGHNA and YSLEER. CDR3 bases: TGCGCCAGCAGCCAGGGCGGGACGGTGGGAGATACGCAGTATTTT. Protein product: CASSQGGTVGDTQYF.

This clonotype qualifies as medium-sized. The rearrangement links TRBV27 to TRBJ1-6; D is uncertain. Per the germline V gene, CDR1 is MNHEY and CDR2 is SMNVEV (reference sequence). Trimming removed 2 bases from V and 7 bases from J, with 3 bases in between. The CDR3 length is 12 residues. CDR3 sequence reads: CASSLNNSPLHF. The CDR3 DNA reads TGTGCCAGCAGTTTAAACAATTCACCCCTCCACTTT.

The rearrangement joins TRBV7-3 to TRBJ2-7; D perhaps matches TRBD1 (5 bases). Deletions cut 2 bases from V and 5 bases from J, with 13 bases between. CDR1 and CDR2 (germline): SGHTA, FQGTGA. This CDR3 spans 14 amino acids. CDR3 nucleotides: TGTGCCAGCAGCTTACGCCCAGGGTCCCACGAGCAGTACTTC. The encoded protein is CASSLRPGSHEQYF.

This clonotype was picked up a small number of times. The chain combines TRBV4-1 with TRBJ2-1, with 13 nucleotides matching TRBD2. Trimming took 4 bases from V and 4 from J; bases not matched to a gene: 4. Germline V gene data show CDR1 as MGHRA and CDR2 as YSYEKL. This CDR3 comprises 16 residues. The CDR3 DNA follows: TGCGCCAGCAGCCCAGGGACTAGCGGGAATTACAATGAGCAGTTCTTC. It yields the protein CASSPGTSGNYNEQFF.

A few counts support this clonotype. V and J are TRBV5-1 and TRBJ1-1, with D maybe TRBD1 (5 bases). The CDR3 is 15 amino acids. Trimming took 0 bases from V and 1 from J, leaving 10 bases between them. Per the germline V gene, CDR1 is SGHRS and CDR2 is YFSETQ. DNA for the CDR3: TGCGCCAGCAGCTTGGACCTGACAGAGAACACTGAAGCTTTCTTT. As protein: CASSLDLTENTEAFF.

This clonotype has just a few counts. The chain is built from TRBV7-2 and TRBJ2-3; D possibly uses TRBD1 or TRBD2 (6 bases each). The V gene's germline CDR1 is SGHTA and CDR2 FQGNSA. V gave up 1 base and J gave up 3 bases, with 20 bases separating them. This CDR3 has 18 residues. The CDR3 spells CASSLGVGGGFKTDTQYF. The CDR3 nucleotides read TGTGCCAGCAGCTTAGGCGTAGGAGGGGGATTTAAAACAGATACGCAGTATTTT.

This clonotype is termed large. This chain uses TRBV5-1 with TRBJ1-2, with D possibly TRBD1 on 6 matching bases. The germline V and J ends were trimmed by 4 bases and 5 bases, with 15 bases remaining between them. The CDR3 totals 14 residues. Germline CDR1 SGHRS, CDR2 YFSETQ. CDR3 DNA sequence: TGCGCCAGCAGCAAGACACAGGGTACTTATGGCTACACCTTC. Translation gives CASSKTQGTYGYTF.

The V call is TRBV20-1, the J call TRBJ2-3, with 11 bases identical to TRBD2. Germline V lookup: CDR1 DFQATT, CDR2 SNEGSKA (reference sequence). V gave up 3 bases and J gave up 4 bases; unmatched junction bases: 3. The CDR3 covers 14 residues. The CDR3 spells CSASDSGRADTQYF. The CDR3 DNA reads TGCAGTGCTAGTGATAGCGGGAGGGCAGATACGCAGTATTTT.

This clonotype is medium-sized. The genes are TRBV29-1 and TRBJ1-1; maybe TRBD1 (5 bases). Germline V gives CDR1 SQVTM, CDR2 ANQGSEA. Trimming stripped 3 bases from V and 5 bases from J, with 16 bases between. There are 14 residues in the CDR3. CDR3 nucleotides: TGCAGCGTTGAGGGGCAGGGACGTTTGACTGAAGCTTTCTTT. Translating gives CSVEGQGRLTEAFF.